The clone carrying this T cell receptor beta chain was detected once. Its specificity is unknown. The PCR was carried out with 60 Vbeta primers and 13 Jbeta primers. Original data processing: There were 70 million to 95 million unique TCR beta chains by a later count, and approximately 12 million of them were shared. Some clones are missing from TCRdb's copy, which holds only in-frame ones; the method was immunoSEQ multiplex PCR. That table gives V, J and clone size, and the DNA gave D and trimming. Here the sample spans around 99,000 clones, around four fifths being singletons. In germline, CDR1 is SGHTA, CDR2 FQGTGA. The CDR3 is 14 residues long. V was trimmed by 3 bases and J by 1 base, leaving 7 bases between them. The sample comes from a study of cytomegalovirus exposure and HLA in healthy donors. General observations from the study: Among TCR sequences, most were rare, though some public TCRs appeared in many donors. In vitro assays verified that three CMV-associated chains recognized CMV antigens specifically.

The sequenced material came from PBMCs. This sequence originates from a woman between 45 and 65 years old in good health and CMV-seropositive. The chain links TRBV7-3 to TRBJ2-1; D is perhaps TRBD2 (6 bases). Here the CDR3 reads CASSFGGSYNEQFF. In nucleotides, the CDR3 is TGTGCCAGCAGCTTTGGGGGGTCCTACAATGAGCAGTTCTTC.